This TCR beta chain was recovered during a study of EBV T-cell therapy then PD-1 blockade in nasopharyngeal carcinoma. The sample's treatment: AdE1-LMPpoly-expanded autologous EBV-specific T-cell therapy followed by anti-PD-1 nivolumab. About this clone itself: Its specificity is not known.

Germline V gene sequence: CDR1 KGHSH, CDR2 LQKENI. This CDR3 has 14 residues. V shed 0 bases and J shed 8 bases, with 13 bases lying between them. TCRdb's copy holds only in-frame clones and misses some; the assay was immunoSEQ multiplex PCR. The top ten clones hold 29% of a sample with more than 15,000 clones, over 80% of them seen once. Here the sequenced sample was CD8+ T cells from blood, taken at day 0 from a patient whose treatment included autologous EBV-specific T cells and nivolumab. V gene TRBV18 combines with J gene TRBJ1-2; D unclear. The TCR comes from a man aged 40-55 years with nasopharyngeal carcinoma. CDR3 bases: TGTGCCAGCTCACCACCGTCCCTTGGGTGGGGCTACACCTTC. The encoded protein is CASSPPSLGWGYTF.